The 29 T cell receptor beta chains below were found in one sample sequenced in a study of shared clonotypes between healthy human individuals. Using immunoSEQ multiplex PCR, the repertoire was profiled, and TCRdb retains in-frame clones only, with some absent. The data contain under 1,100,000 clones, roughly 80% of them singletons. Sequenced material: memory CD4+ T cells sorted from blood. The subset here: CD45RA-negative fraction. These receptors were collected from a man aged 18 to 30 in good health.

A few counts support this clone. The rearrangement uses TRBV18 and TRBJ1-1; D is possibly TRBD1 (5 bases). Trimming took off 3 bases at V and 1 base at J, with 12 bases between the two ends. This CDR3 has 15 residues. Germline V gene data show CDR1 as KGHSH and CDR2 as LQKENI. The CDR3 sequence is CASSPRGGANTEAFF. The CDR3 bases are TGTGCCAGCTCACCCCGGGGAGGGGCGAACACTGAAGCTTTCTTT.

The chain has TRBV5-1 and TRBJ2-5; TRBD2 aligns across 8 bases. V lost 0 bases, J lost 1 base, and 5 bases stayed unmatched. The CDR3 loop spans 16 amino acids. Germline V gene data show CDR1 as SGHRS and CDR2 as YFSETQ. The CDR3 reads CASSLGGLGIQETQYF. DNA for the CDR3: TGCGCCAGCAGCTTGGGGGGACTAGGAATCCAAGAGACCCAGTACTTC.

The J gene is TRBJ2-2, the V gene TRBV18; D uncertain. CDR3 size: 15 residues. CDR1 is KGHSH, CDR2 LQKENI, per germline. The germline V and J ends were trimmed by 3 bases and 0 bases, with 8 bases remaining between them. This CDR3 is CASSPRISNTGELFF. CDR3 bases: TGTGCCAGCTCACCTAGGATATCGAACACCGGGGAGCTGTTTTTT.

The chain carries TRBV7-9 and TRBJ1-2; no definite D call. This CDR3 spans 13 amino acids. Trimming shortened V by 5 bases and J by 1 base, and 8 bases separated the two germline ends. The germline gives CDR1 SEHNR, CDR2 FQNEAQ (reference sequence). The CDR3 DNA follows: TGTGCCAGCAGCCCTTATTTTAACTATGGCTACACCTTC. Its protein product is CASSPYFNYGYTF.

V is TRBV6-1 and J is TRBJ1-5; D ambiguous. The CDR3 is 13 amino acids. V lost 3 bases and J lost 4, with 7 bases in between. Germline V gives CDR1 MNHNS, CDR2 SASEGT. The CDR3 is CASSDSQNQPQHF. In DNA form, the CDR3 reads TGTGCCAGCAGTGATTCACAGAATCAGCCCCAGCATTTT.

Many counts were recorded for this clone. Other DNA sequences in this sample translate to the same CDR3. The rearrangement links TRBV7-2 to TRBJ1-5; D gene ambiguous. Germline lookup yields CDR1 SGHTA and CDR2 FQGNSA. There are 13 residues in the CDR3. The V gene lost 1 base and the J gene lost 5 bases, with 6 bases spanning the gap. The DNA of the CDR3 is TGTGCCAGCAGCTTAGATAGGGATCAGCCCCAGCATTTT. Amino acid sequence: CASSLDRDQPQHF.

The CDR3 sequence is CASSAVVTSGRGRELFF. The CDR3 DNA reads TGTGCCAGCAGCGCCGTTGTGACTAGCGGGAGAGGCCGGGAGCTGTTTTTT. The genes are TRBV9 and TRBJ2-2; 12 bases match TRBD2. This CDR3 comprises 17 residues. Germline loops: CDR1 SGDLS, CDR2 YYNGEE. V shed 3 bases and J 9 bases; nucleotides not matched to a gene: 12.

The sample holds one count of this clone. The V gene is TRBV10-1, the J gene TRBJ2-5; D may be TRBD2 (6 bases). Between the trimmed V and J ends, which lost 5 bases and 7 bases, there was a span of 14 bases. The CDR3 has 13 amino acids. Germline assignment: CDR1 WNHNN and CDR2 SYGVQD (reference sequence). The CDR3 reads CASSRAGSGTQYF. The CDR3 DNA reads as TGCGCCAGCAGTAGGGCGGGTAGCGGGACCCAGTACTTC.

This clone has a handful of counts. The V call is TRBV6-5, the J call TRBJ1-1, with unresolved D. This CDR3 is 10 amino acids long. CDR1 is MNHEY and CDR2 is SVGAGI in the germline V gene. V was cut by 8 bases and J by 8 bases, with 9 bases left in between. The CDR3 DNA reads as TGTGCCAGCTTTGGGAGGGAAGCTTTCTTT. This gives the protein CASFGREAFF.

This rearrangement joins TRBV10-3 to TRBJ2-3; D possibly matches TRBD1 or TRBD2 (5 bases each). V lost 0 bases and J lost 10, with 8 bases in between. Per germline, CDR1 ENHRY and CDR2 SYGVKD. This CDR3 contains 12 residues. The CDR3 is CAISESGDPQYF. CDR3 coding DNA: TGTGCCATCAGTGAGTCGGGGGACCCGCAGTATTTT.

This sequence joins TRBV14 and TRBJ2-4; no reliable D call. The CDR3 extends over 17 amino acids. Germline V lookup: CDR1 SGHDN, CDR2 FVKESK. V dropped 0 bases and J dropped 0 bases, with 12 bases sitting between them. DNA for the CDR3: TGTGCCAGCAGCCAAGAACCCGATGCCTTAGCCAAAAACATTCAGTACTTC. Its translation is CASSQEPDALAKNIQYF. Full variable domain (remainder filled in from reference TRBV14 and TRBJ2-4): EAGVTQFPSHSVIEKGQTVTLRCDPISGHDNLYWYRRVMGKEIKFLLHFVKESKQDESGMPNNRFLAERTGGTYSTLKVQPAELEDSGVYFCASSQEPDALAKNIQYFGAGTRLSVL.

The V gene is TRBV5-6, the J gene TRBJ2-1; no clear D. Germline CDR1 reads SGHDT; CDR2 reads YYEEEE. The CDR3 contains 13 residues. Trimming took 0 bases from V and 3 from J, leaving 4 bases between them. Here the CDR3 reads CASSLVVYNEQFF. DNA for the CDR3: TGTGCCAGCAGCTTGGTGGTCTACAATGAGCAGTTCTTC.

This chain connects TRBV9 to TRBJ2-2; possibly TRBD1 for D (6 bases). The germline V gene encodes CDR1 SGDLS and CDR2 YYNGEE. V gave up 2 bases and J gave up 6 bases, with 8 bases separating them. This CDR3 spans 13 amino acids. This CDR3 is CASSVQGSGELFF. The CDR3 DNA reads TGTGCCAGCAGCGTCCAGGGGTCCGGGGAGCTGTTTTTT. The full variable domain, completed using reference TRBV9 and TRBJ2-2, is DSGVTQTPKHLITATGQRVTLRCSPRSGDLSVYWYQQSLDQGLQFLIQYYNGEERAKGNILERFSAQQFPDLHSELNLSSLELGDSALYFCASSVQGSGELFFGEGSRLTVL.

The V and J genes are TRBV6-1 and TRBJ1-4, with D unclear. Germline values: CDR1 MNHNS, CDR2 SASEGT. The V end lost 7 bases, the J end lost 6 bases, and 3 bases lay between the germline ends. The CDR3 loop spans 10 amino acids. The chain's CDR3 is CASKHEKLFF. The CDR3, as DNA: TGTGCCAGCAAGCATGAAAAACTGTTTTTT.

The chain has TRBV5-1 and TRBJ2-1, with D maybe TRBD2 (5 bases). This CDR3 contains 15 residues. Germline CDR1 SGHRS, CDR2 YFSETQ. Trimming left V 0 bases short and J 6 bases short, with 13 bases between. The CDR3 here is CASSLVALAFNEQFF. As DNA, the CDR3 is TGCGCCAGCAGCTTGGTAGCGCTAGCTTTCAATGAGCAGTTCTTC.

This rearrangement joins TRBV28 to TRBJ1-6; TRBD1 might be the D (5 bases). Trimming took 4 bases from V and 2 from J, leaving 15 bases between them. This CDR3 is built from 17 residues. The germline CDR1 and CDR2 sequences are MDHEN and SYDVKM. As DNA, the CDR3 is TGTGCCAGCAGTTCCGCCCCGGGGCAGACCTATAATTCACCCCTCCACTTT. It specifies CASSSAPGQTYNSPLHF.

This sequence joins TRBV4-3 and TRBJ2-6; D remains unclear. Per the germline V gene, CDR1 is LGHNA and CDR2 is YSLEER. V lost 1 base and J 0 bases, leaving 13 bases between the germline ends. The CDR3 is 18 amino acids. DNA of the CDR3: TGCGCCAGCAGCCAAGGCGCAGGAATAAGCTCTGGGGCCAACGTCCTGACTTTC. Translation: CASSQGAGISSGANVLTF.

The CDR3 DNA reads TGTGCCAGCAGCTTATCCAGACAGGGAAAGAATGAGCAGTTCTTC. Translation gives CASSLSRQGKNEQFF. The genes are TRBV7-2 and TRBJ2-1, with 7 bases that match TRBD1. Trimming removed 2 bases from V and 7 bases from J; junction bases left unmatched: 8. Germline lookup yields CDR1 SGHTA and CDR2 FQGNSA. The CDR3 runs 15 residues. The full variable domain, its missing parts supplied by reference TRBV7-2 and TRBJ2-1, is GAGVSQSPSNKVTEKGKDVELRCDPISGHTALYWYRQSLGQGLEFLIYFQGNSAPDKSGLPSDRFSAERTGGSVSTLTIQRTQQEDSAVYLCASSLSRQGKNEQFFGPGTRLTVL.

In regard to this clone: Other DNA variants within this sample encode the same CDR3. The V gene is TRBV9, the J gene TRBJ2-7; TRBD2 matches at 7 bases. Germline V gene data show CDR1 as SGDLS and CDR2 as YYNGEE. This CDR3 has 15 amino acids. Losses at the gene ends were 1 base for V and 0 bases for J; bases not matched to a gene: 4. The CDR3 loop reads CASSVSSSGSYEQYF. CDR3 nucleotide sequence: TGTGCCAGCAGCGTAAGCTCTAGCGGCTCCTACGAGCAGTACTTC.

V is TRBV5-6 and J is TRBJ2-7, with TRBD1 matching 9 bases. The CDR3 runs to 15 residues. With V trimmed by 4 bases and J by 2 bases, 7 bases remained unmatched. Germline V gene data show CDR1 as SGHDT and CDR2 as YYEEEE. The chain's CDR3 is CASSPLDRGPYEQYF. The CDR3 coding sequence is TGTGCCAGCAGCCCACTGGACAGGGGCCCCTACGAGCAGTACTTC.

This clone has a single count. CDR3 protein: CASSLGGSASEQYF. CDR3 DNA sequence: TGCGCCAGCAGCTTGGGCGGTTCGGCAAGTGAGCAGTACTTC. The rearrangement joins TRBV5-1 to TRBJ2-7; no reliable D call. Germline V gene data show CDR1 as SGHRS and CDR2 as YFSETQ. Trimming cost V 0 bases and J 7 bases, with 14 bases left between them. The CDR3 consists of 14 residues.

This chain links TRBV2 with TRBJ2-7; 10 nucleotides match TRBD2. V lost 1 base, J lost 4 bases, and 7 bases stayed unmatched. This CDR3 comprises 16 residues. CDR1 and CDR2 (germline): SNHLY, FYNNEI. CDR3 sequence (DNA): TGTGCCAGCAGTGAAGGGGTAGCGGGGGGTTCATACGAGCAGTACTTC. It encodes CASSEGVAGGSYEQYF.

This clone was detected only once. V usage is TRBV4-1 and J usage is TRBJ2-2, with 7 bases lining up with TRBD1. This CDR3 is 16 amino acids long. Trimming at V came to 3 bases and at J to 6 bases, leaving 10 bases not matched to a gene. CDR1 is MGHRA and CDR2 is YSYEKL in the germline V gene. As DNA, the CDR3 is TGCGCCAGCAGCCAGGACCGACAGGGAAGGGCCGGGGAGCTGTTTTTT. This translates into CASSQDRQGRAGELFF.

The chain combines TRBV28 with TRBJ1-2, with D possibly TRBD1 on 6 matching bases. The germline V and J ends were trimmed by 6 bases and 7 bases, with 15 bases remaining between them. Germline V gene sequence: CDR1 MDHEN, CDR2 SYDVKM. The CDR3 runs 13 residues. The CDR3 is CASRFPAGVGYTF. CDR3 in DNA: TGTGCCAGCAGGTTTCCCGCAGGGGTTGGCTACACCTTC.

This clone was found a few times. The chain carries TRBV25-1 and TRBJ2-1; D may be TRBD1 or TRBD2 (5 bases each). There are 17 residues in the CDR3. Germline CDR1 is MGHDK and CDR2 is SYGVNS. Trimming removed 0 bases from V and 6 bases from J, with 18 bases in between. This CDR3 reads CASSEYEGLGFANEQFF. The DNA of the CDR3 is TGTGCCAGCAGTGAATACGAGGGGTTGGGTTTTGCCAATGAGCAGTTCTTC.

This chain connects TRBV5-6 to TRBJ1-2, with TRBD1 matching over 8 bases. Germline trimming cut 0 bases from V and 7 bases from J; bases unmatched to any gene: 5. The CDR3 consists of 14 residues. Germline assignment: CDR1 SGHDT and CDR2 YYEEEE. CDR3 region: CASSLDSGGSGYTF. CDR3 in DNA: TGTGCCAGCAGCTTGGATTCAGGGGGCTCTGGCTACACCTTC.

The chain carries TRBV5-1 and TRBJ2-3; possibly TRBD1 for D (5 bases). The V and J ends lost 0 bases and 5 bases respectively, with 16 bases between them. Germline V gene lookup returns CDR1 SGHRS and CDR2 YFSETQ. The CDR3 loop spans 16 amino acids. The DNA for the CDR3 is TGCGCCAGCAGCTTGGGGCGGAACAAAGGGGAAGATACGCAGTATTTT. Residues: CASSLGRNKGEDTQYF. The full variable domain, rest sourced from reference TRBV5-1 and TRBJ2-3, is KAGVTQTPRYLIKTRGQQVTLSCSPISGHRSVSWYQQTPGQGLQFLFEYFSETQRNKGNFPGRFSGRQFSNSRSEMNVSTLELGDSALYLCASSLGRNKGEDTQYFGPGTRLTVL.

CDR3 sequence: CASSRAGLREEAFF. Written as DNA, the CDR3 is TGTGCCAGCTCACGGGCGGGTCTGAGAGAAGAAGCTTTCTTT. The rearrangement joins TRBV18 to TRBJ1-1; the D is unclear. This CDR3 is 14 amino acids long. Germline V CDR1 and CDR2: KGHSH, LQKENI. V was trimmed by 4 bases and J by 8 bases, leaving 17 bases between them.

The chain uses TRBV6-5 and TRBJ1-2; possibly TRBD1 for D (5 bases). The CDR3 covers 15 residues. Trimming stripped 3 bases from V and 8 bases from J, with 19 bases between. Per germline, CDR1 MNHEY and CDR2 SVGAGI. CDR3 nucleotide sequence: TGTGCCAGCAGTTATTCCGGGACGACCCCCGGGGGCTACACCTTC. Protein product: CASSYSGTTPGGYTF.